This TCR beta chain was profiled in a study of blood T cell repertoires in COVID-19. Study-level background: Sites across the United States, Italy and Spain contributed samples from acute and convalescent COVID-19. Sources were T cells, B-cell-depleted T cells, or PBMCs; the material itself was cDNA or gDNA.

The V gene's germline CDR1 is MNHNY and CDR2 SVGAGI (reference sequence). The CDR3 length is 14 residues. V lost 6 bases to trimming and J lost 4 bases, with 14 bases between them. Per the original data handling: Cell counts per sample came from amplifying reference gene primers. Measured with immunoSEQ multiplex PCR; TCRdb has only the in-frame clones, and not every one. Clone size and the V and J calls come from that table; the DNA yielded D and trimming. The sample shows 15,000 or so clones, around 89% of them seen only once. The receptor was isolated from a human donor in a cohort sampled during active COVID-19. V and J are TRBV6-6 and TRBJ2-3; D remains ambiguous. The source material was peripheral blood. This chain's CDR3 is CASSSQSASDTQYF. CDR3 coding DNA: TGTGCCAGCAGCAGTCAAAGCGCGTCAGATACGCAGTATTTT.